This TCR beta chain was profiled in a study of cytomegalovirus exposure and HLA in healthy donors. Study overall: A subsequent analysis stated that the 120 or so validation repertoires were run on the same platform as the approximately 700 first-cohort repertoires.

The V and J ends lost 5 bases and 1 base respectively, with 18 bases between them. CDR1 MNHEY and CDR2 SMNVEV come from the germline V gene (reference sequence). The CDR3 extends over 16 amino acids. Only in-frame clones appear in the TCRdb table, and some are missing; sequencing was by immunoSEQ multiplex PCR. This table has approximately 300,000 clones, about nine tenths appearing once. A note on this clone: The antigen is undetermined.

General study findings and limits: Reports credit the classifier with highly specific, highly sensitive diagnosis of cytomegalovirus status.

The receptor comes from a woman aged 25-40 years in good health and CMV-seropositive. This chain links TRBV27 with TRBJ2-7; D possibly uses TRBD1 or TRBD2 (5 bases each). Sequencing was carried out using PBMCs. In nucleotides, the CDR3 is TGTGCCAGCAGTCCCGGGGTCTCAAAGGGGTCCTACGAGCAGTACTTC. Translating it yields CASSPGVSKGSYEQYF.